The rows below give T cell receptor beta chains drawn from one sample of a study of regulatory T cells in long-lasting Graves disease. TCRdb used MiXCR to reprocess the multiplex PCR reads, holding one entry per CDR3 protein. The table records some 450,000 distinct CDR3 sequences, 16% of them present only once. A further study also used this sample, focusing on T cells in Graves' hyperthyroidism and ophthalmopathy.

The sequencing used peripheral blood mononuclear cells (PBMCs), collected at new diagnosis, from a patient treated with antithyroid drugs. The receptors come from a woman in her twenties or thirties with Graves disease. Both conserved end residues are part of each CDR3. The D gene is left open where the match is weak.

CDR3	V	D	J
CASSYELTDTQYF	TRBV27	NA	TRBJ2-3
CASSPGQSGANVLTF	TRBV7-9	NA	TRBJ2-6
CASSSLTSGSLFF	TRBV11-2	TRBD2	TRBJ2-1
CASSYGLQETQYF	TRBV12-3/TRBV12-4	NA	TRBJ2-5
CASTPGTSGLPTYNEQFF	TRBV2	TRBD2	TRBJ2-1
CASSYGTSADTQYF	TRBV5-1	NA	TRBJ2-3
CASRVDPPGETQYF	TRBV25-1	NA	TRBJ2-5
CSAEGRTGTDEQYF	TRBV20-1	TRBD1	TRBJ2-7
CASSVGTGGIYEQYF	TRBV6-2/TRBV6-3	TRBD1	TRBJ2-7
CASSRTGLSNQPQHF	TRBV12-3/TRBV12-4	NA	TRBJ1-5
CSARGGTVMNTEAFF	TRBV20-1	TRBD1	TRBJ1-1
CASSYDSGVDTF	TRBV6-2/TRBV6-3	NA	TRBJ1-2
CASERVSSDNEQFF	TRBV5-1	NA	TRBJ2-1
CASSLDPNRGVGTEAFF	TRBV5-1	TRBD1	TRBJ1-1